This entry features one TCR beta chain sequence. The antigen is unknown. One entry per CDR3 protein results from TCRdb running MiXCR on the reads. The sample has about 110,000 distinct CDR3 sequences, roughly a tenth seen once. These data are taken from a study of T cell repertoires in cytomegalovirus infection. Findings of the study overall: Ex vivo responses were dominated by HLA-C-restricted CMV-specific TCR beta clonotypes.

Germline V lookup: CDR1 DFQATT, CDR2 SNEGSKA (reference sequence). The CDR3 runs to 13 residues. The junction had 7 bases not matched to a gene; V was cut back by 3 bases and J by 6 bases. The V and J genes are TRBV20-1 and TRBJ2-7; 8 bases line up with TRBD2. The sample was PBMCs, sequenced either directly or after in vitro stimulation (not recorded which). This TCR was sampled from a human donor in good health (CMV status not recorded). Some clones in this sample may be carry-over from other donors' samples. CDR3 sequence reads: CSARPSGSGEQYF. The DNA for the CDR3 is TGCAGTGCTAGGCCCAGCGGGAGTGGCGAGCAGTACTTC.